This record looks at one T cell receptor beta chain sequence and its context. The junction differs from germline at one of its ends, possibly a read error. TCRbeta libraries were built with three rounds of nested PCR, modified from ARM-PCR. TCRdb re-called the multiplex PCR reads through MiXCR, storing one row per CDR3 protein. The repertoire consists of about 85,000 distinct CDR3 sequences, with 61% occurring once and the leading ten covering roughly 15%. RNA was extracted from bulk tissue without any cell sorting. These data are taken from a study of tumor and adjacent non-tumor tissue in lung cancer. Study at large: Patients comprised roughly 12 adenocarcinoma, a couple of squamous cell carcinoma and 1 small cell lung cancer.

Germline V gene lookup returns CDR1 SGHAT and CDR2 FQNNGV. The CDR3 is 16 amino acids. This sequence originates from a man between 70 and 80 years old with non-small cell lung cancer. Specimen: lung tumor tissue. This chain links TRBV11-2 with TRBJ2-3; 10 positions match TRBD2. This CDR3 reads CVSSLVAGGHSDTQYF. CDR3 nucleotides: TGTGTCAGCAGTTTAGTAGCGGGGGGCCACTCGGATACGCAGTATTTT.